The TCR beta chain under discussion was sequenced for a study of T cells expressing NK-cell markers. This CDR3 region has 17 residues. TCRdb re-called the 5' RACE reads, yielding one record per CDR3 amino acid sequence without DNA. This sample contains about 450,000 distinct CDR3 sequences. The sequence came from a woman between 18 and 75 years old in good health. This rearrangement joins TRBV12-3 or TRBV12-4 to TRBJ2-5; TCRdb's D gene call, TRBD1, goes unchecked for lack of DNA. The specimen sequenced was blood T cells: a sorted CD56 or NKG2C T cell subset, CD4+ or CD8+ T cells, or bulk PBMC T cells (not recorded which). The CDR3 loop reads CASSPGQAAAPLETQYF.